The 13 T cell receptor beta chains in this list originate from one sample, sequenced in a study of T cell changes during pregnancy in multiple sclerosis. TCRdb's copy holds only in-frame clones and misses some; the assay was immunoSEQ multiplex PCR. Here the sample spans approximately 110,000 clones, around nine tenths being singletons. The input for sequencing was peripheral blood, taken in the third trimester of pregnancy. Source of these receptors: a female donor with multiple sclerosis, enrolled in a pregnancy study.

Here the CDR3 reads CASRQFTIDEQFF. CDR3 DNA: TGTGCCAGCAGACAGTTTACCATCGATGAGCAGTTCTTC. V and J are TRBV2 and TRBJ2-1; D uncertain. The V gene lost 6 bases and the J gene lost 8 bases, with 14 bases spanning the gap. The CDR3 length is 13 residues. Germline-derived CDR1 and CDR2 are SNHLY and FYNNEI.

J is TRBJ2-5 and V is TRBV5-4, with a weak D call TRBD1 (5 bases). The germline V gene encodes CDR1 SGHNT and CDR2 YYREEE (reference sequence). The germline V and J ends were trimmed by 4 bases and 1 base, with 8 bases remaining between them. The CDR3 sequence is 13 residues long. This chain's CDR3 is CASSVTVQETQYF. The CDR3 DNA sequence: TGTGCCAGCAGCGTGACAGTCCAAGAGACCCAGTACTTC.

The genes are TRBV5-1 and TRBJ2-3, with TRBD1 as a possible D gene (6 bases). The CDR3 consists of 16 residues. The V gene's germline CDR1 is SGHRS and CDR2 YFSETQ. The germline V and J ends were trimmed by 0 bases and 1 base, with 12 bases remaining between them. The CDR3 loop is CASSLARTVGTDTQYF. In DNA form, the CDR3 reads TGCGCCAGCAGCTTGGCCCGGACAGTTGGCACAGATACGCAGTATTTT.

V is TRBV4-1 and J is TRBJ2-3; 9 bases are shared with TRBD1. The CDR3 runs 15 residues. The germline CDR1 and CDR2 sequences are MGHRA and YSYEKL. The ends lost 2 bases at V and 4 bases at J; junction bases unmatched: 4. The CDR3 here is CASSQRQGGSDTQYF. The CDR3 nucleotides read TGCGCCAGCAGCCAACGACAGGGGGGTTCAGATACGCAGTATTTT.

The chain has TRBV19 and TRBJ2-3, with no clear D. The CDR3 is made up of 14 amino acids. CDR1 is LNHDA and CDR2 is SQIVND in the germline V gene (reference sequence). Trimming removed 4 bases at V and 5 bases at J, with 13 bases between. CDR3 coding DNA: TGTGCCAGTAGTACCCCCCCGCTCGGAGATACGCAGTATTTT. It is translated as CASSTPPLGDTQYF.

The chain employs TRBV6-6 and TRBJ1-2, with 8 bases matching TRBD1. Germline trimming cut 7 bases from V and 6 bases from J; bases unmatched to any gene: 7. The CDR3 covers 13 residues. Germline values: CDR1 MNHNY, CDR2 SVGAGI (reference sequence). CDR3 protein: CASTRTGSNGYTF. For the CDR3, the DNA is TGTGCCAGCACCCGGACAGGGAGCAATGGCTACACCTTC.

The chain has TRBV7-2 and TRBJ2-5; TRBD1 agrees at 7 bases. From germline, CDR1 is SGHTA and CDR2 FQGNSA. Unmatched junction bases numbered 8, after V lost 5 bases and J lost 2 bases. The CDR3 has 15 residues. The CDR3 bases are TGTGCCAGCAGCCGGTATTGGGGACAGCAAGAGACCCAGTACTTC. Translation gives CASSRYWGQQETQYF. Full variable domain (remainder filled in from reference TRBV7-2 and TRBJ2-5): GAGVSQSPSNKVTEKGKDVELRCDPISGHTALYWYRQSLGQGLEFLIYFQGNSAPDKSGLPSDRFSAERTGGSVSTLTIQRTQQEDSAVYLCASSRYWGQQETQYFGPGTRLLVL.

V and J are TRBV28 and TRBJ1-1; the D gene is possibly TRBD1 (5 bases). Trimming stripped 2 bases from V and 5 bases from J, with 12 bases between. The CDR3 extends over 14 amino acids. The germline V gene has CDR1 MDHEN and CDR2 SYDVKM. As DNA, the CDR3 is TGTGCCAGCAGTTTAGCTCAGGGCAGTACTGAAGCTTTCTTT. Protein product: CASSLAQGSTEAFF.

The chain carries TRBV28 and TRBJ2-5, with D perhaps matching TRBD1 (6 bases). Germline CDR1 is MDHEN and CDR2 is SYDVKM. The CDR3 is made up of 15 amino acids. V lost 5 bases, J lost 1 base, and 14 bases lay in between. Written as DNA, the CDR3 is TGTGCCAGCAGTGAACAGGGTAGTGCCCAAGAGACCCAGTACTTC. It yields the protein CASSEQGSAQETQYF. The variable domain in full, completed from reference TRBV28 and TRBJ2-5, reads DVKVTQSSRYLVKRTGEKVFLECVQDMDHENMFWYRQDPGLGLRLIYFSYDVKMKEKGDIPEGYSVSREKKERFSLILESASTNQTSMYLCASSEQGSAQETQYFGPGTRLLVL.

The CDR3 DNA is TGTGCCAGCAGCGTAGAACCAGCGGGAGGGACAGATGAGCAGTTCTTC. This gives the protein CASSVEPAGGTDEQFF. This chain uses TRBV9 with TRBJ2-1; TRBD2 aligns across 10 bases. The CDR3 spans 16 residues. Per the germline V gene, CDR1 is SGDLS and CDR2 is YYNGEE. Trimming removed 0 bases from V and 8 bases from J; junction bases left unmatched: 8.

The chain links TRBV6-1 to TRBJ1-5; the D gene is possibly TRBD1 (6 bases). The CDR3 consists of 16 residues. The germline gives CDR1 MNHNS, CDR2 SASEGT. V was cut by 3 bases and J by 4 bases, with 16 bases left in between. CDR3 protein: CASSDFATGLNQPQHF. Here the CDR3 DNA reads TGTGCCAGCAGTGATTTCGCTACAGGGCTGAATCAGCCCCAGCATTTT.

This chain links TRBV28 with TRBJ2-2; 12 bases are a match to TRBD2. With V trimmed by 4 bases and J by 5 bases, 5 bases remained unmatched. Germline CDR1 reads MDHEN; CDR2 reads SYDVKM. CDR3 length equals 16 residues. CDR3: CASSYRLAGVTGELFF. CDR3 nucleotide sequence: TGTGCCAGCAGTTACAGACTAGCGGGAGTGACCGGGGAGCTGTTTTTT.

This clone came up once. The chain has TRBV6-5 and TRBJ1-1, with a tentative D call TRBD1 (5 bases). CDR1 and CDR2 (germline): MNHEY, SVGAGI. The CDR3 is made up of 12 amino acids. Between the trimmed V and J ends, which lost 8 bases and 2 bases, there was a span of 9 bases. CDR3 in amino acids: CASGAPNTEAFF. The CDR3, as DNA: TGTGCCAGCGGGGCTCCTAACACTGAAGCTTTCTTT.